A single T cell receptor beta chain is shown here with its context. Antigen unknown. Donors sampled were nominally healthy, though unrecorded immune exposures were likely. The data originate from a study of cytomegalovirus exposure and HLA in healthy donors. Regarding the study as a whole: In a later analysis, at a false discovery rate of 0.05, approximately 16,000 TCR beta sequences matched HLA alleles. In vitro testing confirmed a few CMV-associated chains as specific for CMV antigens.

PCR amplification relied on 60 Vbeta primers (plus 13 Jbeta primers). TCRdb's table, derived via immunoSEQ multiplex PCR, lists solely in-frame clones and lacks some. The specimen's table records 140,000 to 150,000 clones. This TCR came from a male donor in good health and CMV-seronegative. Sequencing was carried out using PBMCs.

CDR3 sequence (DNA): TGTGCCAGCAGTGGCCTCCCTGCGGGAGCCCACGAGCAGTACTTC. It codes for CASSGLPAGAHEQYF. This chain connects TRBV6-4 to TRBJ2-7; TRBD2 aligns across 7 bases. Germline loops: CDR1 MRHNA, CDR2 SNTAGT. V gave up 4 bases and J gave up 5 bases; unmatched junction bases: 11. This CDR3 contains 15 residues.